This TCR beta chain was identified during a study of Graves' ophthalmopathy and Graves' hyperthyroidism. Study-level results: Ophthalmopathy versus stable hyperthyroidism: 13-signature model gave 87.88% sensitivity, less than 82% specificity. Both a 70.59% sensitivity and an approximately 72% specificity characterized the model's predictions of ophthalmopathy progression. Blood also carried most expanded thyroid clonotypes exceeding 0.001 frequency.

RNA transcripts yielded amplified TCR beta CDR3 regions. HTBI-primed RT-PCR formed the first round, and a multiplex PCR formed the second. TCRdb itself ran the multiplex PCR reads through MiXCR, one entry per CDR3 protein. The sample includes 900,000 to 1,200,000 distinct CDR3 sequences, 35% to 40% of them seen just once. With respect to this clonotype: No antigen is known for it.

Sequenced sample: peripheral blood or thyroid tissue (not recorded which). This receptor was obtained from an adult man with Graves' hyperthyroidism.

For the CDR3, the DNA is TGTGCCAGCAGTTCCACATTGTTACAGCCCCAGCATTTT. This codes for CASSSTLLQPQHF. This chain uses TRBV28 with TRBJ1-5; D call uncertain. V was pared by 4 bases and J by 7 bases, with 11 bases between. Germline CDR1 and CDR2: MDHEN and SYDVKM. This CDR3 has 13 residues.